These T cell receptor beta chains were read from a single sample in a study of CD8+ T cells in alopecia areata. TCRdb's table, derived via immunoSEQ multiplex PCR, lists solely in-frame clones and lacks some. The profile covers about 260,000 clones, with 60% appearing a single time and 0.9% to 0.95% taken by the ten largest. The input for sequencing was CD4+ T cells sorted from blood, taken around week 53, from a patient treated with tofacitinib. These receptors came from a human donor with alopecia areata. Each CDR3 is given with its conserved first and last residue. D genes are given only for firm matches. Clone size appears in some rows only: once, few, many, or a class for an expanded clone.

cdr3_length: 16
clone_size: .
j_call: TRBJ2-1
d_call: TRBD1
v_call: TRBV6-5
cdr3_nt: TGTGCCAGCAGTTACGTCTTGGGACAGGGCTACAATGAGCAGTTCTTC
cdr3_aa: CASSYVLGQGYNEQFF

cdr3_length: 14
clone_size: .
j_call: TRBJ2-1
d_call: .
v_call: TRBV7-3
cdr3_nt: TGTGCCAGCAGCTCCGGAAGGGGTGGTTATGAGCAGTTCTTC
cdr3_aa: CASSSGRGGYEQFF

cdr3_length: 14
clone_size: .
j_call: TRBJ1-1
d_call: .
v_call: TRBV30
cdr3_nt: TGTGCCTGGAGTCCACCGGCCCTGGGCACTGAAGCTTTCTTT
cdr3_aa: CAWSPPALGTEAFF

cdr3_length: 16
clone_size: few
j_call: TRBJ2-1
d_call: TRBD1
v_call: TRBV29-1
cdr3_nt: TGCAGCGTTGGGGGATCGACAGGGGGCACCTACAATGAGCAGTTCTTC
cdr3_aa: CSVGGSTGGTYNEQFF

cdr3_length: 13
clone_size: .
j_call: TRBJ1-2
d_call: .
v_call: TRBV15
cdr3_nt: TGTGCCACCAGCAGGGGAGATTCGGGGGGCTACACCTTC
cdr3_aa: CATSRGDSGGYTF

cdr3_length: 15
clone_size: .
j_call: TRBJ2-3
d_call: TRBD1
v_call: TRBV10-3
cdr3_nt: TGTGCCATCAATGGGGACAGGGGAAACACAAATACGCAGTATTTT
cdr3_aa: CAINGDRGNTNTQYF

cdr3_length: 11
clone_size: few
j_call: TRBJ2-5
d_call: .
v_call: TRBV29-1
cdr3_nt: TGCAGCGAAACTAGCCTCGAGACCCAGTACTTC
cdr3_aa: CSETSLETQYF

cdr3_length: 12
clone_size: .
j_call: TRBJ2-3
d_call: .
v_call: TRBV9
cdr3_nt: TGTGCCAGCAGCCTAACGCGGGATACGCAGTATTTT
cdr3_aa: CASSLTRDTQYF

cdr3_length: 13
clone_size: .
j_call: TRBJ2-5
d_call: .
v_call: TRBV29-1
cdr3_nt: TGCAGCGTCCAAAAAACCCAGCAAGAGACCCAGTACTTC
cdr3_aa: CSVQKTQQETQYF

cdr3_length: 14
clone_size: .
j_call: TRBJ2-5
d_call: .
v_call: TRBV7-3
cdr3_nt: TGTGCCAGCAGCCCTACAGGGAACCAAGAGACCCAGTACTTC
cdr3_aa: CASSPTGNQETQYF

cdr3_length: 16
clone_size: .
j_call: TRBJ2-5
d_call: .
v_call: TRBV25-1
cdr3_nt: TGTGCCAGCAGTGAAGGCGGACAGCAGTACCAAGAGACCCAGTACTTC
cdr3_aa: CASSEGGQQYQETQYF

cdr3_length: 15
clone_size: .
j_call: TRBJ1-1
d_call: .
v_call: TRBV5-1
cdr3_nt: TGCGCCAGCAGCCCGGGGGGAGGACACGCCATTGAAGCTTTCTTT
cdr3_aa: CASSPGGGHAIEAFF

cdr3_length: 12
clone_size: few
j_call: TRBJ1-1
d_call: .
v_call: TRBV19
cdr3_nt: TGTGCCAGTAGCCCCATGAACACTGAAGCTTTCTTT
cdr3_aa: CASSPMNTEAFF